The 11 T cell receptor beta chains below all came from one sample that was sequenced in a study of blood T cells in healthy people across ages. With a J-beta primer mix and a sample-barcoded 5' primer, a second PCR ran roughly 6 to 11 cycles. TCRdb reprocessed the 5' RACE reads with MiXCR, giving one entry per CDR3 protein. This sample has about 690,000 distinct CDR3 sequences; 40% to 45% occur once, and the top ten carry 25% to 30%. The sequenced material came from blood. These receptors came from an elderly man in good health.

This clonotype was seen many times. V is TRBV25-1 and J is TRBJ2-7, with D unresolved. Germline V gene sequence: CDR1 MGHDK, CDR2 SYGVNS. Trimming removed 2 bases from V and 0 bases from J, with 11 bases in between. CDR3 length: 15 amino acids. The CDR3 protein is CASSEGPLSSYEQYF. In nucleotides, the CDR3 is TGTGCCAGCAGTGAAGGACCGTTAAGCTCCTACGAGCAGTACTTC.

As concerns this clonotype: Given a much more abundant clone one base away, this may be a read error. This chain uses TRBV20-1 with TRBJ2-4; 9 bases fit TRBD2. Unmatched junction bases numbered 19, after V lost 3 bases and J lost 13 bases. The germline V gene has CDR1 DFQATT and CDR2 SNEGSKA (reference sequence). This CDR3 is built from 16 residues. Written as DNA, the CDR3 is TGCAGTGCTAGCCCCGTTAGCGGGGGAACCGTAGGTGAGCAGTACTTC. This gives the protein CSASPVSGGTVGEQYF.

The V call is TRBV7-2, the J call TRBJ1-1; TRBD1 is a possible D gene (5 bases). The CDR3 totals 12 residues. V lost 5 bases and J lost 7, with 11 bases in between. The germline V gene encodes CDR1 SGHTA and CDR2 FQGNSA. CDR3 nucleotide sequence: TGTGCCAGCAGCCCAACGACAGTTGAAGCTTTCTTT. Its translation: CASSPTTVEAFF. The variable domain in full, completed from reference TRBV7-2 and TRBJ1-1, reads GAGVSQSPSNKVTEKGKDVELRCDPISGHTALYWYRQSLGQGLEFLIYFQGNSAPDKSGLPSDRFSAERTGGSVSTLTIQRTQQEDSAVYLCASSPTTVEAFFGQGTRLTVV.

The chain combines TRBV15 with TRBJ1-2, with a weak D call TRBD1 (5 bases). Per the germline V gene, CDR1 is LNHNV and CDR2 is YYDKDF (reference sequence). Trimming took 2 bases from V and 5 from J, leaving 12 bases between them. The CDR3 loop spans 14 amino acids. In nucleotides, the CDR3 is TGTGCCACCAGCAGATCGGCAGGGAGATATGGCTACACCTTC. This translates into CATSRSAGRYGYTF.

This rearrangement joins TRBV3-1 to TRBJ2-5; TRBD2 matches at 7 bases. The DNA end lines up better with TRBJ2-7; the J call may be wrong. This CDR3 region has 16 residues. Germline CDR1 is LGHDT and CDR2 is YNNKEL (reference sequence). This chain's CDR3 is CASSQDRVAGAYEQYF. In DNA form, the CDR3 reads TGTGCCAGCAGCCAAGATAGGGTAGCGGGTGCCTACGAGCAGTACTTC.

This clonotype was observed at least ten times. CDR3 coding DNA: TGTGCCATCAGTGAGAGCAGGCGGGAGGCAGACGAGCAGTACTTC. Translating it yields CAISESRREADEQYF. The chain has TRBV10-3 and TRBJ2-7; TRBD2 aligns across 8 bases. This CDR3 has 15 amino acids. The junction had 8 bases not matched to a gene; V was cut back by 2 bases and J by 5 bases. Germline assignment: CDR1 ENHRY and CDR2 SYGVKD.

The chain combines TRBV14 with TRBJ2-1, with no clear D. CDR1 is SGHDN and CDR2 is FVKESK in the germline V gene. This CDR3 region has 16 residues. Between the trimmed V and J ends, which lost 4 bases and 0 bases, there was a span of 13 bases. This CDR3 reads CASSLHPESSYNEQFF. The CDR3 DNA sequence: TGTGCCAGCAGCCTCCATCCGGAGAGCTCCTACAATGAGCAGTTCTTC.

This clonotype has at least ten counts. The chain links TRBV4-2 to TRBJ2-5, with D perhaps matching TRBD1 (5 bases). The CDR3 runs to 12 residues. Germline CDR1 is LGHNA and CDR2 is YNFKEQ. The ends were cut back, 2 bases at V and 5 bases at J, with 6 bases in the middle. CDR3 DNA sequence: TGTGCCAGCAGCCAAAGGGGCGAGACCCAGTACTTC. Protein sequence: CASSQRGETQYF.

The gene calls are TRBV21-1 and TRBJ2-5; no check of the table's D call, TRBD2, against the DNA was made. TRBV21-1 represents a pseudogene. This CDR3 spans 15 amino acids. CDR3 in DNA: TGTGCCAGCACCCGACCCGGACTATGCCAAGAGACCCAGTACTTC. The encoded protein is CASTRPGLCQETQYF.

The chain combines TRBV28 with TRBJ2-3, with a possible D match to TRBD2 (7 bases). Germline CDR1 MDHEN, CDR2 SYDVKM. The CDR3 loop spans 16 amino acids. The V end was cut by 8 bases, the J end by 5 bases, with 23 bases between. The CDR3, as DNA: TGTGCCAGCGGTTCGCTTAAATCGGGGGGCAAAGATACGCAGTATTTT. Protein product: CASGSLKSGGKDTQYF. The whole variable domain, remainder taken from reference TRBV28 and TRBJ2-3, is DVKVTQSSRYLVKRTGEKVFLECVQDMDHENMFWYRQDPGLGLRLIYFSYDVKMKEKGDIPEGYSVSREKKERFSLILESASTNQTSMYLCASGSLKSGGKDTQYFGPGTRLTVL.

This chain joins TRBV20-1 and TRBJ2-3; 9 positions match TRBD2. The junction had 18 bases not matched to a gene; V was cut back by 5 bases and J by 6 bases. This CDR3 is 17 amino acids long. Germline CDR1 DFQATT, CDR2 SNEGSKA (reference sequence). The CDR3 bases are TGCAGTGCTCGACCCTTGGGCCTTAGCGGGAGTATTGATACGCAGTATTTT. Translated: CSARPLGLSGSIDTQYF.